The T cell receptor beta chain under discussion was sequenced for a study of blood T cell repertoires in COVID-19. Study at large: COVID-19 samples from acute and convalescent phases originated in the United States, Italy and Spain.

As originally analysed: Cell counts per sample came from amplifying reference gene primers. The data were produced by immunoSEQ multiplex PCR, yet TCRdb's version contains in-frame clones alone and is incomplete. Clonal size and the V and J genes are those of that table, whereas D and trimming came from the DNA. The sample consists of about 300,000 clones, about 90% of them appearing once. The germline V gene has CDR1 SQVTM and CDR2 ANQGSEA. The CDR3 runs to 14 residues. Unmatched junction bases numbered 8, after V lost 5 bases and J lost 4 bases. Allocation to cohorts depended on clinical history reported by the participants. It was within 2 weeks before study entry that exposed participants met a COVID-19 case.

The chain recombines TRBV29-1 with TRBJ1-2, with 9 nucleotides matching TRBD1. What was sequenced was PBMCs or T cells enriched from blood (not recorded which). The receptor was isolated from a woman aged 45 to 65 who had been exposed to COVID-19. Written as DNA, the CDR3 is TGCAGCGTTACTTTTGGGACAGGGCTCTATGGCTACACCTTC. As protein: CSVTFGTGLYGYTF.